Following are 31 T cell receptor beta chains from one sample sequenced in a study of PD-1 blockade in mismatch repair-deficient tumors. Sequenced by immunoSEQ multiplex PCR; TCRdb stores in-frame clones only, minus some. This repertoire shows about 38,000 clones, roughly 84% found once; its top ten account for over 3%. The material sequenced was peripheral blood, taken approximately 1.5 years after starting pembrolizumab. The receptors shown here come from an adult with mismatch repair-deficient cancer.

The chain joins TRBV21-1 to TRBJ2-2; the table's D gene call, TRBD2, was not cross checked with the DNA. TRBV21-1 is a recognized pseudogene. The CDR3 covers 16 residues. The CDR3 sequence: CASSKDGMTNTGELFF. The CDR3 bases are TGTGCCAGCAGCAAAGACGGGATGACTAACACCGGGGAGCTGTTTTTT.

In its sample, this clone was seen once. This chain connects TRBV27 to TRBJ2-1, with 10 positions matching TRBD1. The junction had 5 bases not matched to a gene; V was cut back by 0 bases and J by 0 bases. The CDR3 contains 18 residues. Germline lookup yields CDR1 MNHEY and CDR2 SMNVEV (reference sequence). CDR3 DNA: TGTGCCAGCAGTTTATCACCGGGACAGGGGAACTCCTACAATGAGCAGTTCTTC. It codes for CASSLSPGQGNSYNEQFF.

This chain uses TRBV5-6 with TRBJ1-5; unclear D gene. V was clipped by 0 bases and J by 2 bases, with 9 bases between them. Germline CDR1 and CDR2: SGHDT and YYEEEE. The CDR3 runs to 15 residues. CDR3 coding DNA: TGTGCCAGCAGCTTGGGGGGATTTGGCAATCAGCCCCAGCATTTT. It codes for CASSLGGFGNQPQHF.

The gene calls are TRBV7-9 and TRBJ1-2; possibly TRBD1 for D (6 bases). CDR3 length: 13 amino acids. Germline V gene sequence: CDR1 SEHNR, CDR2 FQNEAQ (reference sequence). The ends were cut back, 5 bases at V and 7 bases at J, with 14 bases in the middle. CDR3 bases: TGTGCCAGCAGCCCCCCGGGGGCCTCTGGCTACACCTTC. Amino acid sequence: CASSPPGASGYTF.

The chain carries TRBV27 and TRBJ2-2; maybe TRBD2 (5 bases). The CDR3 spans 15 residues. The V and J ends lost 8 bases and 6 bases respectively, with 19 bases between them. Germline values: CDR1 MNHEY, CDR2 SMNVEV (reference sequence). CDR3 sequence (DNA): TGTGCCAGCGGCTCAGAGGGAGTTCTACCCGGGGAGCTGTTTTTT. Translation gives CASGSEGVLPGELFF.

For the CDR3, the DNA is TGTGCCAGCAGCTTAGACGGTCCGAATGAAAAACTGTTTTTT. It codes for CASSLDGPNEKLFF. This chain connects TRBV7-9 to TRBJ1-4; D gene uncertain. The CDR3 contains 14 residues. Germline CDR1 reads SEHNR; CDR2 reads FQNEAQ (reference sequence). V lost 1 base to trimming and J lost 5 bases, with 8 bases between them. The variable domain in full, with the rest retrieved from reference TRBV7-9 and TRBJ1-4, is DTGVSQNPRHKITKRGQNVTFRCDPISEHNRLYWYRQTLGQGPEFLTYFQNEAQLEKSRLLSDRFSAERPKGSFSTLEIQRTEQGDSAMYLCASSLDGPNEKLFFGSGTQLSVL.

J is TRBJ2-2 and V is TRBV11-2, with 13 bases identical to TRBD2. CDR1 is SGHAT, CDR2 FQNNGV, per germline. This CDR3 spans 18 amino acids. The ends lost 4 bases at V and 8 bases at J; junction bases unmatched: 13. The DNA for the CDR3 is TGTGCCAGCAGCTCCCCTCTACTAGCGGGAGGGCCGTTTGGGGAGCTGTTTTTT. Protein sequence: CASSSPLLAGGPFGELFF.

The genes are TRBV27 and TRBJ2-7; TRBD1 aligns across 7 bases. V lost 5 bases and J lost 2; bases outside the gene matches: 12. The CDR3 extends over 16 amino acids. The germline gives CDR1 MNHEY, CDR2 SMNVEV (reference sequence). The DNA for the CDR3 is TGTGCCAGCAGTACGAGACAGGGCTCCCAAGCCTACGAGCAGTACTTC. This gives the protein CASSTRQGSQAYEQYF.

This clone was observed a few times. The same CDR3 can be traced to other DNA sequences in this sample. The chain employs TRBV11-2 and TRBJ1-5, with 7 bases identical to TRBD1. The length of the CDR3 is 15 residues. V gave up 5 bases and J gave up 0 bases; unmatched junction bases: 4. Germline CDR1 is SGHAT and CDR2 is FQNNGV. The CDR3: CASSPGQHSNQPQHF. The CDR3 DNA reads TGTGCCAGCAGCCCGGGACAGCATAGCAATCAGCCCCAGCATTTT.

The chain combines TRBV29-1 with TRBJ2-3, with TRBD2 identical over 10 bases. V dropped 3 bases and J dropped 4; count of bases not matched to a gene: 4. Germline V gives CDR1 SQVTM, CDR2 ANQGSEA. The CDR3 loop spans 14 amino acids. The CDR3 nucleotides read TGCAGCGTTGAGCTAGCGGGAGTTTCAGATACGCAGTATTTT. Its translation is CSVELAGVSDTQYF.

This clone showed up just a few times. The chain employs TRBV5-1 and TRBJ2-5; 11 bases fit TRBD1. From germline, CDR1 is SGHRS and CDR2 YFSETQ. Germline trimming cut 2 bases from V and 4 bases from J; bases unmatched to any gene: 4. CDR3 length equals 15 residues. CDR3 in amino acids: CASSFGGTGGETQYF. The CDR3, as DNA: TGCGCCAGCAGCTTCGGGGGGACAGGGGGAGAGACCCAGTACTTC.

The chain uses TRBV6-5 and TRBJ2-3, with D hard to call. Trimming cost V 4 bases and J 6 bases, with 14 bases left between them. Germline CDR1 is MNHEY and CDR2 is SVGAGI. The CDR3 is made up of 14 amino acids. CDR3 sequence (DNA): TGTGCCAGCAGTTCCCCTGAGTTTTTTGATACGCAGTATTTT. Residues: CASSSPEFFDTQYF.

The V call is TRBV5-4, the J call TRBJ2-7; TRBD2 aligns across 7 bases. Germline loops: CDR1 SGHNT, CDR2 YYREEE (reference sequence). CDR3 length: 15 residues. Unmatched junction bases numbered 8, after V lost 1 base and J lost 4 bases. In DNA form, the CDR3 reads TGTGCCAGCAGCTTGTCGGCTAGCGGTAATTACGAGCAGTACTTC. Translation: CASSLSASGNYEQYF.

The chain combines TRBV13 with TRBJ2-3, with 11 positions matching TRBD2. Germline V gene data show CDR1 as PRHDT and CDR2 as FYEKMQ (reference sequence). With V trimmed by 3 bases and J by 0 bases, 8 bases remained unmatched. The CDR3 runs 18 residues. The CDR3 sequence: CASSFYLAGGPSTDTQYF. The CDR3 DNA reads as TGTGCCAGCAGCTTTTATCTAGCGGGGGGACCTAGCACAGATACGCAGTATTTT.

The chain carries TRBV19 and TRBJ1-2, with D unclear. CDR3 length: 15 amino acids. Trimming took off 3 bases at V and 1 base at J, with 12 bases between the two ends. Per the germline V gene, CDR1 is LNHDA and CDR2 is SQIVND (reference sequence). In nucleotides, the CDR3 is TGTGCCAGTAGTATTTTCGGGGTGGATAACTATGGCTACACCTTC. Translating gives CASSIFGVDNYGYTF.

For the CDR3, the DNA is TGTGCCAGCAGCCCTTGGGCCCTAGACCCCTATGGCTACACCTTC. It translates to CASSPWALDPYGYTF. V usage is TRBV7-2 and J usage is TRBJ1-2; D gene uncertain. CDR1 SGHTA and CDR2 FQGNSA come from the germline V gene. The ends were cut back, 5 bases at V and 4 bases at J, with 17 bases in the middle. The CDR3 is made up of 15 amino acids.

The V and J genes are TRBV27 and TRBJ2-1; 12 positions agree with TRBD2. Germline V gene data show CDR1 as MNHEY and CDR2 as SMNVEV (reference sequence). CDR3 length equals 18 residues. Unmatched junction bases numbered 12, after V lost 6 bases and J lost 3 bases. CDR3 in DNA: TGTGCCAGCAGCCTGACTAGCGGGAGACTATCTGGCTACAATGAGCAGTTCTTC. Translating it yields CASSLTSGRLSGYNEQFF.

J is TRBJ1-2 and V is TRBV27; tentative D call: TRBD1 (6 bases). Trimming shortened V by 2 bases and J by 3 bases, and 16 bases separated the two germline ends. The CDR3 is made up of 16 amino acids. Germline lookup yields CDR1 MNHEY and CDR2 SMNVEV (reference sequence). The CDR3 loop reads CASSLAGTRVDYGYTF. CDR3 nucleotides: TGTGCCAGCAGTTTAGCCGGGACAAGGGTTGACTATGGCTACACCTTC.

The J gene is TRBJ2-1, the V gene TRBV7-9; the D gene is possibly TRBD1 (5 bases). The germline V gene has CDR1 SEHNR and CDR2 FQNEAQ (reference sequence). The V end lost 5 bases, the J end lost 12 bases, and 14 bases lay between the germline ends. The CDR3 is 12 amino acids. The DNA of the CDR3 is TGTGCCAGCAGCCAGACAGCTGACGGGCAGTTCTTC. Protein product: CASSQTADGQFF.

The rearrangement uses TRBV27 and TRBJ2-2; D is ambiguous. Between the trimmed V and J ends, which lost 1 base and 2 bases, there was a span of 8 bases. The germline gives CDR1 MNHEY, CDR2 SMNVEV (reference sequence). CDR3 length: 15 amino acids. The chain's CDR3 is CASSLYGPNTGELFF. The CDR3 DNA sequence: TGTGCCAGCAGTTTATACGGGCCTAACACCGGGGAGCTGTTTTTT.

This chain joins TRBV19 and TRBJ2-2; 9 positions agree with TRBD2. Germline V gives CDR1 LNHDA, CDR2 SQIVND (reference sequence). The CDR3 runs to 16 residues. Germline trimming cut 6 bases from V and 3 bases from J; bases unmatched to any gene: 8. The CDR3 region is CASSPAGGGDTGELFF. In nucleotides, the CDR3 is TGTGCCAGTAGCCCAGCGGGAGGAGGAGACACCGGGGAGCTGTTTTTT.

The chain employs TRBV19 and TRBJ1-2; D may be TRBD1 (6 bases). Germline CDR1 is LNHDA and CDR2 is SQIVND (reference sequence). V was pared by 7 bases and J by 1 base, with 10 bases between. This CDR3 has 13 amino acids. The CDR3 protein is CASTGQHNYGYTF. The CDR3 DNA is TGTGCCAGTACTGGACAGCATAACTATGGCTACACCTTC.

V and J are TRBV7-3 and TRBJ1-1; no firm D call. The ends were cut back, 5 bases at V and 3 bases at J, with 10 bases in the middle. Germline V gene sequence: CDR1 SGHTA, CDR2 FQGTGA. The CDR3 has 13 amino acids. The CDR3 here is CASSPQVYTEAFF. The CDR3 nucleotides read TGTGCCAGCAGCCCCCAGGTATACACTGAAGCTTTCTTT.

The J gene is TRBJ2-7, the V gene TRBV13, with 7 bases that match TRBD2. Germline V lookup: CDR1 PRHDT, CDR2 FYEKMQ (reference sequence). The CDR3 is 14 amino acids. With V trimmed by 4 bases and J by 0 bases, 3 bases remained unmatched. The CDR3 region is CASSYRTSSYEQYF. The CDR3 DNA sequence: TGTGCCAGCAGCTATCGGACTAGCTCCTACGAGCAGTACTTC.

The J gene is TRBJ2-3, the V gene TRBV27, with D possibly being TRBD1 (6 bases). Between the trimmed V and J ends, which lost 6 bases and 6 bases, there was a span of 25 bases. Germline values: CDR1 MNHEY, CDR2 SMNVEV (reference sequence). The CDR3 has 17 residues. CDR3 protein: CASSLLAQGLGVDTQYF. The CDR3 bases are TGTGCCAGCAGCCTCCTCGCACAGGGTCTTGGGGTTGATACGCAGTATTTT.

The chain carries TRBV27 and TRBJ2-7; 7 bases fit TRBD2. Germline-derived CDR1 and CDR2 are MNHEY and SMNVEV (reference sequence). CDR3 length: 14 residues. After removal of 2 bases from V and 6 bases from J, the junction contained 7 bases not matched to a gene. The CDR3 region is CASSLSRTSFEQYF. The DNA for the CDR3 is TGTGCCAGCAGTTTAAGTAGGACTAGTTTCGAGCAGTACTTC.

V and J are TRBV6-5 and TRBJ2-7; 7 bases match TRBD2. The junction had 5 bases not matched to a gene; V was cut back by 0 bases and J by 0 bases. The CDR3 is 16 residues long. Germline V gene data show CDR1 as MNHEY and CDR2 as SVGAGI. For the CDR3, the DNA is TGTGCCAGCAGTTACTCGGCTAGCGGCTTCTCCTACGAGCAGTACTTC. Translated: CASSYSASGFSYEQYF.

This chain connects TRBV10-3 to TRBJ2-7; the D gene is possibly TRBD1 (6 bases). CDR1 ENHRY and CDR2 SYGVKD come from the germline V gene. The germline V and J ends were trimmed by 2 bases and 9 bases, with 20 bases remaining between them. This CDR3 is 15 amino acids long. The CDR3 sequence: CAISERVVQGDGQYF. CDR3 nucleotide sequence: TGTGCCATCAGTGAGCGGGTAGTACAGGGTGACGGGCAGTACTTC.

V usage is TRBV15 and J usage is TRBJ1-3; D might be TRBD1 (5 bases). Germline V lookup: CDR1 LNHNV, CDR2 YYDKDF (reference sequence). The CDR3 has 14 residues. V lost 1 base and J lost 3, with 7 bases in between. CDR3 sequence: CATSRGRDGNTIYF. CDR3 DNA sequence: TGTGCCACCAGCAGAGGCAGGGATGGAAACACCATATATTTT.

This chain uses TRBV27 with TRBJ2-3; D possibly uses TRBD1 or TRBD2 (5 bases each). The V gene's germline CDR1 is MNHEY and CDR2 SMNVEV (reference sequence). CDR3 length: 14 amino acids. Trimming left V 2 bases short and J 2 bases short, with 8 bases between. CDR3 in amino acids: CASSLGGSTDTQYF. The CDR3 DNA is TGTGCCAGCAGTTTAGGGGGATCCACAGATACGCAGTATTTT.

This clone was picked up one time. The CDR3 nucleotides are TGTGCCAGCAGCTTAGTCCCGGGAGCCTACGAGCAGTACTTC. Translated: CASSLVPGAYEQYF. The chain couples TRBV11-3 to TRBJ2-7; D might be TRBD2 (6 bases). Per germline, CDR1 SGHNT and CDR2 YENEEA. CDR3 length equals 14 residues. The germline V and J ends were trimmed by 1 base and 2 bases, with 9 bases remaining between them.